One sample yielded the 9 T cell receptor beta chains listed below, sequenced in a study of blood T cell repertoires in COVID-19. Clones were sequenced by immunoSEQ multiplex PCR, and TCRdb holds only the in-frame ones, with some missing. In the table there are about 440,000 clones, about 87% of which are singletons. Sequencing used peripheral blood. These receptors were collected from a woman aged 45-65 years with COVID-19, enrolled during active disease.

This clone has more than one count but fewer than ten. The chain joins TRBV27 to TRBJ2-7; 7 bases align to TRBD1. After removal of 5 bases from V and 0 bases from J, the junction contained 4 bases not matched to a gene. The CDR3 consists of 14 residues. CDR1 is MNHEY and CDR2 is SMNVEV in the germline V gene (reference sequence). CDR3 bases: TGTGCCAGCAGTAAATGGGACAGCTCCTACGAGCAGTACTTC. Its translation: CASSKWDSSYEQYF.

The chain is built from TRBV18 and TRBJ2-1; tentatively, D is TRBD1 (6 bases). Trimming removed 3 bases from V and 0 bases from J, with 15 bases in between. The CDR3 extends over 17 amino acids. Germline V gene lookup returns CDR1 KGHSH and CDR2 LQKENI. As DNA, the CDR3 is TGTGCCAGCTCACCGAGACAGGCGCGAAGCTCCTACAATGAGCAGTTCTTC. The encoded protein is CASSPRQARSSYNEQFF.

The table lists this clone with a count of one. The chain recombines TRBV29-1 with TRBJ1-2; D is perhaps TRBD1 (6 bases). This CDR3 is 12 amino acids long. Trimming took 4 bases from V and 4 from J, leaving 10 bases between them. CDR1 SQVTM and CDR2 ANQGSEA come from the germline V gene. The CDR3 protein is CSVGTEGYGYTF. The CDR3 DNA is TGCAGCGTTGGGACAGAGGGCTATGGCTACACCTTC.

This clone was counted once. The rearrangement uses TRBV9 and TRBJ1-2; TRBD1 is a possible D gene (6 bases). Germline V gene lookup returns CDR1 SGDLS and CDR2 YYNGEE. CDR3 size: 13 residues. V was cut by 7 bases and J by 4 bases, with 14 bases left in between. CDR3 loop: CASEGDLGYGYTF. CDR3 nucleotide sequence: TGTGCCAGCGAGGGGGATTTGGGCTATGGCTACACCTTC.

As concerns this clone: In this CDR3 the conserved last residue, phenylalanine or tryptophan, is missing, so a read error is likely. The limits of the CDR3 on the DNA are not certain, so only TCRdb's listed CDR3 is given. The V gene is TRBV6-5, the J gene TRBJ1-1; the table assigns TRBD1, which was not confirmed against the DNA. The germline CDR1 and CDR2 sequences are MNHEY and SVGAGI. Inclusive of both ends, the CDR3 amounts to 13 amino acids. Here the CDR3 reads CASSYTRDRGGVM.

This sequence joins TRBV3-1 (or the pseudogene TRBV3-2) and TRBJ2-7, with 10 bases fitting TRBD1. V dropped 2 bases and J dropped 4; count of bases not matched to a gene: 5. This CDR3 comprises 15 residues. Germline V gene sequence: CDR1 LGHDT, CDR2 YNNKEL (reference sequence). CDR3 DNA sequence: TGTGCCAGCAGCCAAAGCCCGGGACAGGGGTACGAGCAGTACTTC. Translation gives CASSQSPGQGYEQYF.

The chain carries TRBV2 and TRBJ1-1; 7 positions agree with TRBD1. CDR3 length: 13 amino acids. Germline lookup yields CDR1 SNHLY and CDR2 FYNNEI. V lost 11 bases and J lost 1; bases outside the gene matches: 7. The DNA of the CDR3 is TGTGCCTATAGGCGGACAGGGAACACTGAAGCTTTCTTT. It is translated as CAYRRTGNTEAFF.

The count of this clone is one. The genes are TRBV6-5 and TRBJ1-1; maybe TRBD1 (5 bases). The CDR3 totals 15 residues. Germline V gives CDR1 MNHEY, CDR2 SVGAGI. The ends were cut back, 7 bases at V and 7 bases at J, with 22 bases in the middle. For the CDR3, the DNA is TGTGCCAGCACTCGCCTTGGGGGGGTTAGAAGTGAAGCTTTCTTT. It specifies CASTRLGGVRSEAFF.

This clone was detected once. The chain recombines TRBV12-3 or TRBV12-4 with TRBJ1-3; D gene uncertain. This CDR3 comprises 11 residues. V lost 3 bases and J lost 8, with 5 bases in between. The DNA for the CDR3 is TGTGCCAGCAGTTTCTCCGACACCATATATTTT. It codes for CASSFSDTIYF.